These 23 T cell receptor beta chains were all obtained from the same sample, sequenced in a study of cytomegalovirus exposure and HLA in healthy donors. The PCR used 60 Vbeta and 13 Jbeta primers. Profiled with immunoSEQ multiplex PCR; TCRdb holds only in-frame clones, not every one. The specimen's table records approximately 80,000 clones. Sequencing was carried out using PBMCs. The receptors here all came from a woman under 40 in good health and CMV-seronegative.

The gene calls are TRBV30 and TRBJ1-4; D is perhaps TRBD1 (5 bases). This CDR3 has 17 residues. The germline V gene has CDR1 GTSNPN and CDR2 SVGIG (reference sequence). V was clipped by 3 bases and J by 7 bases, with 24 bases between them. This chain's CDR3 is CAWRAPGLTMSGEKLFF. CDR3 DNA sequence: TGTGCCTGGAGGGCCCCGGGACTCACAATGAGTGGTGAAAAACTGTTTTTT. The entire variable domain, with the rest obtained from reference TRBV30 and TRBJ1-4, is as follows: SQTIHQWPATLVQPVGSPLSLECTVEGTSNPNLYWYRQAAGRGLQLLFYSVGIGQISSEVPQNLSASRPQDRQFILSSKKLLLSDSGFYLCAWRAPGLTMSGEKLFFGSGTQLSVL.

The rearrangement uses TRBV18 and TRBJ1-2; D gene ambiguous. V lost 5 bases and J lost 1, with 8 bases in between. The CDR3 length is 13 residues. Per the germline V gene, CDR1 is KGHSH and CDR2 is LQKENI. Here the CDR3 DNA reads TGTGCCAGCTCAACTGGGAGTAACTATGGCTACACCTTC. Amino acid sequence: CASSTGSNYGYTF. The entire variable domain, with the rest obtained from reference TRBV18 and TRBJ1-2, is as follows: NAGVMQNPRHLVRRRGQEARLRCSPMKGHSHVYWYRQLPEEGLKFMVYLQKENIIDESGMPKERFSAEFPKEGPSILRIQQVVRGDSAAYFCASSTGSNYGYTFGSGTRLTVV.

The V call is TRBV5-5, the J call TRBJ2-7, with D possibly matching TRBD2 (6 bases). In germline, CDR1 is SGHKS, CDR2 YYEKEE (reference sequence). The CDR3 covers 14 residues. The V and J ends lost 4 bases and 2 bases respectively, with 13 bases between them. The CDR3 is CASSIETGAYEQYF. CDR3 nucleotides: TGTGCCAGCAGCATCGAGACGGGGGCCTACGAGCAGTACTTC.

The chain is built from TRBV30 and TRBJ1-5, with no clear D. There are 16 residues in the CDR3. The germline V gene encodes CDR1 GTSNPN and CDR2 SVGIG (reference sequence). The ends were cut back, 3 bases at V and 0 bases at J, with 15 bases in the middle. CDR3 sequence (DNA): TGTGCCTGGAGCCTAAAACAGAGAAATAGCAATCAGCCCCAGCATTTT. It codes for CAWSLKQRNSNQPQHF.

The rearrangement joins TRBV13 to TRBJ2-3; 7 nucleotides line up with TRBD2. J was trimmed by 10 bases and V by 3 bases; bases with no gene match: 10. Germline V gene lookup returns CDR1 PRHDT and CDR2 FYEKMQ (reference sequence). This CDR3 comprises 14 residues. CDR3 region: CASSLRREPFSQYF. In DNA form, the CDR3 reads TGTGCCAGCAGCTTGCGGCGGGAGCCATTCTCGCAGTATTTT. Supplemented by reference TRBV13 and TRBJ2-3, the full variable domain reads AAGVIQSPRHLIKEKRETATLKCYPIPRHDTVYWYQQGPGQDPQFLISFYEKMQSDKGSIPDRFSAQQFSDYHSELNMSSLELGDSALYFCASSLRREPFSQYFGPGTRLTVL.

The chain recombines TRBV5-6 with TRBJ2-7; TRBD2 matches at 9 bases. Germline V gene data show CDR1 as SGHDT and CDR2 as YYEEEE. Trimming cost V 0 bases and J 7 bases; bases outside gene matches: 8. The CDR3 is 15 amino acids. DNA of the CDR3: TGTGCCAGCAGCTTGGCCCCTAGCGGGACCAGAGAGCAGTACTTC. As protein: CASSLAPSGTREQYF.

The V and J genes are TRBV19 and TRBJ1-1; D perhaps matches TRBD1 (6 bases). This CDR3 region has 13 residues. Germline V gene sequence: CDR1 LNHDA, CDR2 SQIVND (reference sequence). V was pared by 6 bases and J by 3 bases, with 11 bases between. Here the CDR3 reads CASSLGGHTEAFF. Written as DNA, the CDR3 is TGTGCCAGTAGCCTCGGGGGGCACACTGAAGCTTTCTTT.

The V and J genes are TRBV4-1 and TRBJ1-2, with D unclear. The CDR3 spans 15 residues. The V end was cut by 0 bases, the J end by 8 bases, with 16 bases between. Germline V CDR1 and CDR2: MGHRA, YSYEKL. CDR3 protein: CASSQESAGSMGYTF. CDR3 coding DNA: TGCGCCAGCAGCCAAGAGAGTGCAGGCAGTATGGGCTACACCTTC.

CDR3 in amino acids: CASLSPSGHTDTQYF. In DNA, the CDR3 is TGTGCCAGCCTCAGCCCTAGCGGACACACAGATACGCAGTATTTT. The rearrangement uses TRBV6-1 and TRBJ2-3; 7 nucleotides line up with TRBD2. With 8 bases clipped from V and 2 bases from J, the junction kept 10 bases outside the gene matches. The V gene's germline CDR1 is MNHNS and CDR2 SASEGT. The CDR3 consists of 15 residues.

This sequence joins TRBV6-1 and TRBJ1-5, with D unresolved. Germline V gives CDR1 MNHNS, CDR2 SASEGT. Trimming shortened V by 5 bases and J by 0 bases, and 5 bases separated the two germline ends. The CDR3 covers 13 residues. The CDR3: CASSLSSNQPQHF. CDR3 DNA sequence: TGTGCCAGCAGTTTGAGTAGCAATCAGCCCCAGCATTTT.

The V and J genes are TRBV6-1 and TRBJ1-3; perhaps TRBD1 as D (6 bases). The CDR3 runs 15 residues. V was clipped by 6 bases and J by 0 bases, with 12 bases between them. Germline V lookup: CDR1 MNHNS, CDR2 SASEGT. CDR3 loop: CASSTHRVSGNTIYF. The DNA of the CDR3 is TGTGCCAGCAGCACCCACAGGGTCTCTGGAAACACCATATATTTT.

The genes are TRBV28 and TRBJ2-7; 10 bases are shared with TRBD2. Per the germline V gene, CDR1 is MDHEN and CDR2 is SYDVKM. The CDR3 runs to 15 residues. Trimming cost V 5 bases and J 5 bases; bases outside gene matches: 9. Here the CDR3 reads CASSPSGTSEDEQYF. The CDR3 DNA follows: TGTGCCAGCAGTCCCTCCGGGACTAGCGAAGACGAGCAGTACTTC.

V usage is TRBV20-1 and J usage is TRBJ1-2; no clear D gene. The germline CDR1 and CDR2 sequences are DFQATT and SNEGSKA (reference sequence). The CDR3 spans 11 residues. The V end was cut by 1 base, the J end by 7 bases, with 7 bases between. CDR3 nucleotide sequence: TGCAGTGCTAGAGCGGGGTTTGGCTACACCTTC. Its protein product is CSARAGFGYTF.

V usage is TRBV2 and J usage is TRBJ2-7; no definite D call. Deletions cut 10 bases from V and 2 bases from J, with 15 bases between. This CDR3 is 13 amino acids long. Germline assignment: CDR1 SNHLY and CDR2 FYNNEI. Written as DNA, the CDR3 is TGTGCCACCACAGTTCAAGACGCCTACGAGCAGTACTTC. The encoded protein is CATTVQDAYEQYF.

The rearrangement links TRBV7-9 to TRBJ2-3; D perhaps matches TRBD2 (5 bases). There are 16 residues in the CDR3. Trimming stripped 5 bases from V and 2 bases from J, with 17 bases between. Germline V gives CDR1 SEHNR, CDR2 FQNEAQ (reference sequence). CDR3 amino acids: CASSPHGLGNTDTQYF. The CDR3 DNA sequence: TGTGCCAGCAGCCCTCATGGACTTGGGAACACAGATACGCAGTATTTT.

The chain recombines TRBV19 with TRBJ1-6, with D possibly matching TRBD1 (5 bases). This CDR3 spans 14 amino acids. V was pared by 1 base and J by 7 bases, with 8 bases between. CDR1 and CDR2 (germline): LNHDA, SQIVND (reference sequence). In nucleotides, the CDR3 is TGTGCCAGTAGTATAGGGACATCGAATTCACCCCTCCACTTT. Its translation: CASSIGTSNSPLHF.

As for this clone: The junction differs from germline at one of its ends, possibly a read error. The same CDR3 arises from other DNA sequences in this sample as well. J is TRBJ1-2 and V is TRBV6-1; D is unresolved. This CDR3 contains 10 residues. Germline CDR1 MNHNS, CDR2 SASEGT. The chain's CDR3 is CASSDIPYTF. CDR3 DNA: TGTGCAAGCAGTGATATCCCCTACACCTTC.

V usage is TRBV5-1 and J usage is TRBJ2-1; TRBD2 agrees at 8 bases. This CDR3 has 15 amino acids. Germline V gene data show CDR1 as SGHRS and CDR2 as YFSETQ. With V trimmed by 4 bases and J by 6 bases, 9 bases remained unmatched. CDR3 nucleotide sequence: TGCGCCAGCAGCGTGAATATAGGGACTAGCAATGAGCAGTTCTTC. Encoded protein: CASSVNIGTSNEQFF.

The chain uses TRBV7-6 and TRBJ1-5; D ambiguous. V was cut by 2 bases and J by 4 bases, with 6 bases left in between. This CDR3 has 13 residues. The V gene's germline CDR1 is SGHVS and CDR2 FNYEAQ. CDR3 sequence reads: CASSLSFNQPQHF. The CDR3 region has the DNA TGTGCCAGCAGCTTAAGCTTTAATCAGCCCCAGCATTTT.

The gene calls are TRBV5-6 and TRBJ1-1; D not resolved. The CDR3 has 15 residues. The V and J ends lost 0 bases and 1 base respectively, with 10 bases between them. CDR1 and CDR2 (germline): SGHDT, YYEEEE. The CDR3 spells CASSLGTVPNTEAFF. The CDR3 DNA sequence: TGTGCCAGCAGCTTGGGTACGGTACCGAACACTGAAGCTTTCTTT.

The chain couples TRBV15 to TRBJ1-5; maybe TRBD1 (6 bases). There are 13 residues in the CDR3. Germline V CDR1 and CDR2: LNHNV, YYDKDF (reference sequence). The V end lost 5 bases, the J end lost 7 bases, and 12 bases lay between the germline ends. The CDR3 region is CATSHRAGQPQHF. The CDR3, as DNA: TGTGCCACCAGCCACAGGGCTGGGCAGCCCCAGCATTTT.

This chain joins TRBV19 and TRBJ1-1; D ambiguous. The length of the CDR3 is 14 residues. Trimming pared 5 bases from V and 5 bases from J, leaving 15 bases between. Germline assignment: CDR1 LNHDA and CDR2 SQIVND (reference sequence). The CDR3 protein is CASSGENQRTEAFF. CDR3 bases: TGTGCCAGTAGTGGAGAGAACCAGAGGACTGAAGCTTTCTTT.

The CDR3 loop is CAIQEDTIYF. The CDR3 nucleotides are TGTGCCATCCAGGAGGACACCATATATTTT. The chain couples TRBV2 to TRBJ1-3; D ambiguous. The ends were cut back, 10 bases at V and 8 bases at J, with 9 bases in the middle. This CDR3 spans 10 amino acids. The V gene's germline CDR1 is SNHLY and CDR2 FYNNEI.